The rows below give T cell receptor beta chains drawn from one sample of a study of blood T cell repertoires in COVID-19. Method: immunoSEQ multiplex PCR; TCRdb's copy keeps in-frame clones and lacks some. The table includes about 80,000 clones, over 65% detected once. The sample consisted of peripheral blood. The source is a middle-aged man with active or convalescent COVID-19. Each CDR3 is given with its conserved first and last residue. Each record gives: J gene, clone size, V gene, D gene, CDR3 protein, CDR3 DNA. The D gene is left open where the match is weak. A row's size may be missing; if present it is once, few, many or a size class.

>TRBJ2-2|.|TRBV9|TRBD1
CASRGQANTGELFF
TGTGCCAGCAGGGGACAGGCGAACACCGGGGAGCTGTTTTTT
>TRBJ1-1|many|TRBV19|.
CASSIVGGNTEAFF
TGTGCCAGTAGTATAGTAGGAGGGAACACTGAAGCTTTCTTT
>TRBJ1-2|.|TRBV5-1|.
CASSLEGAGYTF
TGCGCCAGCAGCTTAGAGGGAGCTGGCTACACCTTC
>TRBJ1-2|once|TRBV4-3|TRBD1
CASSRQGVSYGYTF
TGCGCCAGCAGCCGTCAGGGGGTCTCCTATGGCTACACCTTC
>TRBJ2-7|.|TRBV29-1|.
CSVWEGGHYEQYF
TGCAGCGTTTGGGAGGGGGGCCACTACGAGCAGTACTTC
>TRBJ1-4|.|TRBV5-1|TRBD1
CASSLGQGAPNEKLFF
TGCGCCAGCAGCTTGGGGCAGGGGGCCCCTAATGAAAAACTGTTTTTT
>TRBJ1-2|.|TRBV6-5|TRBD1
CASRRQGGNYGYTF
TGTGCCAGCAGGCGACAGGGGGGAAACTATGGCTACACCTTC
>TRBJ2-5|.|TRBV7-2|.
CASSTWQTQYF
TGTGCCAGCAGCACATGGCAGACCCAGTACTTC
>TRBJ2-7|.|TRBV6-5|.
CASSSGHLKPYEQYF
TGTGCCAGCAGCTCCGGACACCTTAAGCCCTACGAGCAGTACTTC
>TRBJ1-2|once|TRBV9|.
CASSPPSQLTANYGYTF
TGTGCCAGCAGCCCCCCGTCCCAACTTACAGCTAACTATGGCTACACCTTC
>TRBJ2-1|.|TRBV5-6|TRBD2
CASSLRGTSVYNEQFF
TGTGCCAGCAGCTTGAGAGGGACTAGCGTTTACAATGAGCAGTTCTTC
>TRBJ2-3|.|TRBV5-4|TRBD1
CASSPGTGGTDTQYF
TGTGCCAGCAGCCCCGGGACAGGGGGCACAGATACGCAGTATTTT
>TRBJ2-5|.|TRBV7-6|.
CASSFRGGALETQYF
TGTGCCAGCAGCTTTAGGGGGGGGGCATTGGAGACCCAGTACTTC
>TRBJ1-5|few|TRBV5-1|.
CASSLTGYNQPQHF
TGCGCCAGCAGCTTGACAGGCTACAATCAGCCCCAGCATTTT
>TRBJ1-1|.|TRBV9|.
CASSVAGDLNTEAFF
TGTGCCAGCAGCGTAGCAGGGGACCTGAACACTGAAGCTTTCTTT
>TRBJ2-6|.|TRBV6-5|TRBD1
CASSPQGAGANVLTF
TGTGCCAGCAGCCCACAGGGGGCTGGGGCCAACGTCCTGACTTTC
>TRBJ1-1|.|TRBV10-3|.
CAISEPGRGNTEAFF
TGTGCCATCAGTGAGCCCGGGAGGGGGAACACTGAAGCTTTCTTT
>TRBJ1-4|.|TRBV15|.
CATSRGLGEKLFF
TGTGCCACCAGCAGAGGCCTCGGTGAAAAACTGTTTTTT
>TRBJ2-7|.|TRBV12-5|TRBD1
CASGTPGTGGEQYF
TGTGCTAGTGGGACCCCCGGGACAGGGGGCGAGCAGTACTTC
>TRBJ2-1|.|TRBV5-1|.
CASSLRTGSSYNEQFF
TGCGCCAGCAGCCTAAGGACGGGATCCTCCTACAATGAGCAGTTCTTC
>TRBJ2-5|.|TRBV2|TRBD1
CASSRDRGQETQYF
TGTGCCAGCAGTAGGGACAGGGGGCAAGAGACCCAGTACTTC
>TRBJ1-5|.|TRBV7-7|TRBD1
CASSLGDRGTRLDQPQHF
TGTGCCAGCAGCTTAGGGGACAGGGGGACACGATTGGATCAGCCCCAGCATTTT
>TRBJ1-1|once|TRBV6-5|TRBD1
CASSGNRGIEAFF
TGTGCCAGCAGCGGAAACAGGGGGATAGAAGCTTTCTTT
>TRBJ1-2|.|TRBV6-1|.
CASSETGRYGYTF
TGTGCCAGCAGTGAAACAGGGAGATATGGCTACACCTTC
>TRBJ2-7|.|TRBV4-1|TRBD2
CASSQALAGHYEQYF
TGCGCCAGCAGCCAGGCCCTAGCGGGGCACTACGAGCAGTACTTC
>TRBJ2-5|few|TRBV24-1|.
CATSDEETQYF
TGTGCCACCAGTGATGAGGAGACCCAGTACTTC
>TRBJ1-1|.|TRBV5-1|TRBD1
CASSSGTASTEAFF
TGCGCCAGCAGCTCCGGGACAGCGTCCACTGAAGCTTTCTTT
>TRBJ2-3|.|TRBV7-3|.
CASSLSLGTDTQYF
TGTGCCAGCAGCTTATCTCTAGGCACAGATACGCAGTATTTT
>TRBJ1-2|.|TRBV18|.
CATTGEPNYGYTF
TGTGCCACCACAGGAGAACCCAACTATGGCTACACCTTC
>TRBJ1-4|.|TRBV5-1|.
CASSLTPQGGSEKLFF
TGCGCCAGCAGCTTAACCCCCCAGGGAGGGAGCGAAAAACTGTTTTTT
>TRBJ1-5|.|TRBV10-3|.
CAISARDSNQPQHF
TGTGCCATCAGTGCACGCGATAGCAATCAGCCCCAGCATTTT
>TRBJ1-6|.|TRBV30|.
CAWNPAAGLGNSPLHF
TGTGCCTGGAATCCCGCCGCGGGCCTCGGGAATTCACCCCTCCACTTT
>TRBJ2-4|.|TRBV7-2|.
CASSPRGVAKNIQYF
TGTGCCAGCAGCCCCAGGGGGGTAGCCAAAAACATTCAGTACTTC
>TRBJ2-7|.|TRBV29-1|TRBD1
CSVEGGTGDEQYF
TGCAGCGTGGAAGGTGGGACAGGGGACGAGCAGTACTTC
>TRBJ2-1|few|TRBV7-8|TRBD2
CASSLGTSDYNEQFF
TGTGCCAGCAGCTTAGGGACTAGCGACTACAATGAGCAGTTCTTC
>TRBJ2-3|.|TRBV7-3|TRBD2
CASSLSGSSTDTQYF
TGTGCCAGCAGCTTAAGCGGGAGCAGCACAGATACGCAGTATTTT
>TRBJ1-1|.|TRBV3-1/TRBV3-2|TRBD1
CASSLDRVYAEAFF
TGTGCCAGCAGCCTTGACAGGGTCTACGCTGAAGCTTTCTTT
>TRBJ2-7|.|TRBV6-5|TRBD2
CASSLAVGYEQYF
TGTGCCAGCAGTCTAGCGGTGGGCTACGAGCAGTACTTC
>TRBJ2-2|few|TRBV11-2|TRBD1
CASRYLRGTGPTGELFF
TGTGCCAGCAGATATCTAAGGGGGACAGGGCCCACCGGGGAGCTGTTTTTT
>TRBJ1-2|.|TRBV7-2|.
CASSLHSTYGYTF
TGTGCCAGCAGCTTACATTCTACCTATGGCTACACCTTC
>TRBJ1-2|few|TRBV28|.
CASSSSSAGGYTF
TGTGCCAGCAGTTCTTCCTCCGCCGGGGGCTACACCTTC
>TRBJ2-2|.|TRBV7-9|.
CASSPPQGWNTGELFF
TGTGCCAGCAGCCCTCCGCAGGGTTGGAACACCGGGGAGCTGTTTTTT